These 9 T cell receptor beta chains were all obtained from the same sample, sequenced in a study of blood T cells in healthy people across ages. The authors ran a second PCR of roughly 6 to 11 cycles using a sample-barcoded 5' primer and a J-beta primer mix. TCRdb called the 5' RACE reads again in MiXCR, with one record for every CDR3 protein. This sample has 650,000 or so distinct CDR3 sequences, with around 52% found just once. Sequenced material: blood. The receptor set was obtained from a woman of 80 years or more in good health.

About this clonotype itself: Being one base from a much bigger clone, this may be a read error. The chain uses TRBV7-2 and TRBJ2-1; D gene ambiguous. Trimming took 6 bases from V and 0 from J, leaving 12 bases between them. CDR1 is SGHTA and CDR2 is FQGNSA in the germline V gene. The CDR3 sequence is 15 residues long. CDR3 sequence: CASRGGRGSYNEQFF. The CDR3 nucleotides are TGTGCCAGCAGGGGCGGACGAGGCTCCTACAATGAGCAGTTCTTC.

Regarding this clonotype: A much bigger clone sits one base away, suggesting this may be a read error. The V call is TRBV20-1, the J call TRBJ1-5; D unresolved. With 3 bases removed from V and 5 bases from J, the gap between germline ends came to 17 bases. Germline CDR1 and CDR2: DFQATT and SNEGSKA (reference sequence). The CDR3 is 15 amino acids. CDR3 nucleotides: TGCAGTGCTAGTCCCGCCGGCCTAGAGTATCAGCCCCAGCATTTT. Protein product: CSASPAGLEYQPQHF.

This clonotype has at least ten counts. The V call is TRBV3-1, the J call TRBJ2-3, with D unresolved. Between the trimmed V and J ends, which lost 1 base and 0 bases, there was a span of 11 bases. The CDR3 has 16 amino acids. Germline V CDR1 and CDR2: LGHDT, YNNKEL (reference sequence). Here the CDR3 reads CASSQGPDASTDTQYF. The CDR3 nucleotides read TGTGCCAGCAGCCAAGGCCCGGACGCAAGCACAGATACGCAGTATTTT.

This clonotype was seen a handful of times. Written as DNA, the CDR3 is TGTGCCAGCAGCTTAGGAGGGGGACGGACGCAAGAGACCCAGTACTTC. It translates to CASSLGGGRTQETQYF. The rearrangement uses TRBV7-9 and TRBJ2-5, with a tentative D call TRBD1 (6 bases). This CDR3 has 16 residues. Germline lookup yields CDR1 SEHNR and CDR2 FQNEAQ (reference sequence). Trimming pared 1 base from V and 2 bases from J, leaving 14 bases between.

This clonotype has only one observation. The V gene is TRBV7-2, the J gene TRBJ2-1; D remains ambiguous. This CDR3 has 16 residues. V was clipped by 2 bases and J by 3 bases, with 14 bases between them. Per the germline V gene, CDR1 is SGHTA and CDR2 is FQGNSA. In nucleotides, the CDR3 is TGTGCCAGCAGCTTATTCGAACAAGTCCTCTACAATGAGCAGTTCTTC. Protein sequence: CASSLFEQVLYNEQFF.

This clonotype was counted a few times. The chain recombines TRBV27 with TRBJ2-1, with 7 positions matching TRBD2. The CDR3 length is 16 residues. V trimming: 6 bases; J trimming: 0 bases; junction bases outside the gene matches: 8. CDR1 and CDR2 from the germline V gene are MNHEY and SMNVEV (reference sequence). This CDR3 reads CASRGSGVSSYNEQFF. The CDR3 coding sequence is TGTGCCAGCAGGGGGAGCGGGGTGAGCTCCTACAATGAGCAGTTCTTC.

On this clonotype: A much larger clone sits a single nucleotide away, making a read error possible. The V call is TRBV27, the J call TRBJ2-7; weak D call: TRBD1 (7 bases). CDR1 and CDR2 (germline): MNHEY, SMNVEV (reference sequence). The CDR3 totals 14 residues. The ends were cut back, 5 bases at V and 7 bases at J, with 18 bases in the middle. CDR3 DNA: TGTGCCAGCAGTACGGACAGGAGGAGGGGAGAGCAGTACTTC. The encoded protein is CASSTDRRRGEQYF.

This chain connects TRBV12-3 or TRBV12-4 to TRBJ2-3, with TRBD2 matching 8 bases. The CDR3 extends over 18 amino acids. V gave up 3 bases and J gave up 1 base; unmatched junction bases: 12. This chain's CDR3 is CASSFIAGRLPGTDTQYF. DNA for the CDR3: TGTGCCAGCAGTTTTATAGCGGGGAGACTGCCGGGCACAGATACGCAGTATTTT.

V is TRBV20-1 and J is TRBJ2-5; 12 bases are a match to TRBD1. The CDR3 spans 14 residues. Trimming removed 5 bases from V and 11 bases from J; junction bases left unmatched: 12. From germline, CDR1 is DFQATT and CDR2 SNEGSKA (reference sequence). The CDR3: CSAQRVGQGAGQYF. The CDR3 DNA is TGCAGTGCTCAGAGAGTGGGACAGGGGGCAGGGCAGTACTTC.